This T cell receptor (beta chain) was sequenced during a study of blood T cell repertoires in COVID-19. The wider study: Samples of COVID-19 (acute and convalescent) were obtained from the United States, Italy and Spain.

How the authors handled the data: Cell counts per sample came from amplifying reference gene primers. Only in-frame clones appear in the TCRdb table, and some are missing; sequencing was by immunoSEQ multiplex PCR. V and J calls and clone size are as listed in that table; D and trimming were resolved from the DNA. The sample holds 260,000 or so clones, over 75% seen once. This clone has only one observation. This TCR derives from a human donor in a cohort sampled during active COVID-19. Sequenced material: peripheral blood.

CDR3 in amino acids: CSVGRQGDNYGYTF. The CDR3 DNA is TGCAGCGTGGGTCGACAGGGGGATAACTATGGCTACACCTTC. V gene TRBV29-1 combines with J gene TRBJ1-2, with TRBD1 matching 9 bases. CDR1 and CDR2 from the germline V gene are SQVTM and ANQGSEA. The length of the CDR3 is 14 residues. The V gene end was trimmed by 6 bases and the J gene end by 1 base; junction bases not matched to a gene: 6.